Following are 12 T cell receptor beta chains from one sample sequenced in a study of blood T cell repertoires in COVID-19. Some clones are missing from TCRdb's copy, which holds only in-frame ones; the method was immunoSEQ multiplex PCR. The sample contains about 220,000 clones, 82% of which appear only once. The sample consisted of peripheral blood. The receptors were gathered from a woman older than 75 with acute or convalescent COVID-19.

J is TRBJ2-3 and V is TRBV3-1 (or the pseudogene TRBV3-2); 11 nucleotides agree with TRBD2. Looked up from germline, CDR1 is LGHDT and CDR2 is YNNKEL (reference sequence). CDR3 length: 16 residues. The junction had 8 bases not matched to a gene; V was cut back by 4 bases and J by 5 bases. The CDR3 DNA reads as TGTGCCAGCAGCCGAATCACTAGCGGGGGCGAAGATACGCAGTATTTT. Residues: CASSRITSGGEDTQYF.

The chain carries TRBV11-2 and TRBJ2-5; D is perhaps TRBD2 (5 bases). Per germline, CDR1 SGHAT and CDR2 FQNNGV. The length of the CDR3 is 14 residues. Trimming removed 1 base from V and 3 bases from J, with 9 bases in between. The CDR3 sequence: CASSLGVEEETQYF. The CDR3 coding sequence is TGTGCCAGCAGCTTAGGCGTGGAGGAAGAGACCCAGTACTTC.

CDR3: CASSLSGGRTDTQYF. CDR3 in DNA: TGTGCCAGCAGTTTGAGCGGGGGGAGAACAGATACGCAGTATTTT. The chain combines TRBV7-2 with TRBJ2-3, with TRBD2 matching over 9 bases. The CDR3 sequence is 15 residues long. Germline trimming cut 6 bases from V and 3 bases from J; bases unmatched to any gene: 7. The germline CDR1 and CDR2 sequences are SGHTA and FQGNSA.

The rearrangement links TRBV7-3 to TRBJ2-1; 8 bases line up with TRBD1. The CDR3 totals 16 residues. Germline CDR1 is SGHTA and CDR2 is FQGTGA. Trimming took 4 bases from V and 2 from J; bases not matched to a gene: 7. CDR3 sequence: CASSSRTGIAYNEQFF. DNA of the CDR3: TGTGCCAGCAGCTCCCGGACAGGGATTGCCTACAATGAGCAGTTCTTC.

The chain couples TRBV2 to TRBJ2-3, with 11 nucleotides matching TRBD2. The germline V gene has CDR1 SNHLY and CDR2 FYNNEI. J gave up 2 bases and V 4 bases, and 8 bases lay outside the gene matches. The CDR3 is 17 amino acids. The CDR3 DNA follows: TGTGCCAGCAGTGGGGGCGGGACTAGCGGTTACACAGATACGCAGTATTTT. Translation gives CASSGGGTSGYTDTQYF.

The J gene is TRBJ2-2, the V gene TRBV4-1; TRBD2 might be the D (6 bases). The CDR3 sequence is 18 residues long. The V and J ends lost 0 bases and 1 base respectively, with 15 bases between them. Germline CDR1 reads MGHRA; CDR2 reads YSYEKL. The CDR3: CASSQDLRRGVNTGELFF. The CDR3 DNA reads TGCGCCAGCAGCCAAGATTTGCGGCGGGGAGTGAACACCGGGGAGCTGTTTTTT.

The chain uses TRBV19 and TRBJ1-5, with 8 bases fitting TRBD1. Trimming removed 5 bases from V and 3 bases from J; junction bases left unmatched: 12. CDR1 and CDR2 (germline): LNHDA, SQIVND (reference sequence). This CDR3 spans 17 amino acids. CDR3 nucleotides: TGTGCCAGTAGTGGATTCAGGACAGGGCGGGACAATCAGCCCCAGCATTTT. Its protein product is CASSGFRTGRDNQPQHF.

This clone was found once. CDR3 loop: CASRFGGKTGELFF. The CDR3 DNA reads as TGTGCCAGTAGATTCGGAGGGAAGACCGGGGAGCTGTTTTTT. This chain links TRBV19 with TRBJ2-2, with D perhaps TRBD2 (6 bases). The CDR3 is 14 amino acids. Trimming cost V 6 bases and J 5 bases, with 13 bases left between them. CDR1 and CDR2 (germline): LNHDA, SQIVND (reference sequence).

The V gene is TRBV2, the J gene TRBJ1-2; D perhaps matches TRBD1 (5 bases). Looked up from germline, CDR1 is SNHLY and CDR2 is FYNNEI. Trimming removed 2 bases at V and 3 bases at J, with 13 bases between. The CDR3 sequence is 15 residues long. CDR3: CASSEFGGKDYGYTF. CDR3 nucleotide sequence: TGTGCCAGCAGTGAATTCGGGGGTAAAGACTATGGCTACACCTTC.

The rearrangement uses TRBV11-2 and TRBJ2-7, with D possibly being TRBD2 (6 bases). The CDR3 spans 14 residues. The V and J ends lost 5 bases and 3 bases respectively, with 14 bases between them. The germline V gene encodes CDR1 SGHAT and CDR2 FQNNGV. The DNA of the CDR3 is TGTGCCAGCAGCCTCCGGGACTTGAACTACGAGCAGTACTTC. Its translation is CASSLRDLNYEQYF.

CDR3 sequence (DNA): TGTGCCAGCATCTCGGGGGGAGAGACCCAGTACTTC. This sequence encodes CASISGGETQYF. V gene TRBV6-5 combines with J gene TRBJ2-5; the match to TRBD2 covers 7 bases. V was pared by 7 bases and J by 4 bases, with 3 bases of the junction left unmatched. Looked up from germline, CDR1 is MNHEY and CDR2 is SVGAGI. The CDR3 consists of 12 residues.

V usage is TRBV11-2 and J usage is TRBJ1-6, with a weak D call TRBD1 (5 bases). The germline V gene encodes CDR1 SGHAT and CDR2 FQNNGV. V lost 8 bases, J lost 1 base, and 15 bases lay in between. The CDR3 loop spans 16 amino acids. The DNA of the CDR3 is TGTGCCAGCTTAGCAGGCGGGGGTTCCTATAATTCACCCCTCCACTTT. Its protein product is CASLAGGGSYNSPLHF.